The text below deals with one TCR beta chain. The sample comes from a study of blood T cell repertoires in COVID-19. Original analysis: Researchers report that nucleated cell counts were estimated from reference gene primer amplification. Sequencing used immunoSEQ multiplex PCR; TCRdb keeps in-frame clones, though not all of them. That table supplies the V and J calls and clone size; D and trimming were determined from the DNA. The sample has a few hundred thousand clones; around 89% are singletons. Germline CDR1 reads MDHEN; CDR2 reads SYDVKM. The CDR3 is made up of 15 amino acids. The V end was cut by 5 bases, the J end by 1 base, with 15 bases between.

The receptor was derived from a man aged 35-49 years who had recovered from COVID-19. This chain connects TRBV28 to TRBJ2-7; tentative D call: TRBD2 (5 bases). Sequenced input: PBMCs or T cells enriched from blood (not recorded which). CDR3 amino acids: CASSLRGFGSYEQYF. The CDR3 DNA follows: TGTGCCAGCAGTCTTCGGGGATTTGGGTCCTACGAGCAGTACTTC.